This T cell receptor beta chain appears in the sequencing data of a study of blood T cell repertoires in COVID-19 (dated by TCRdb to about 2020). With respect to the entire study: The collaborator samples originated in the United States, Italy and Spain and spanned the acute and convalescent phases of COVID-19. The prospective study material was composed of cDNA or gDNA derived from T cells, B-cell-depleted T cells, or PBMCs. The dataset comprised deeply sampled blood TCRbeta repertoires from subjects exposed to, actively infected with, or recovered from COVID-19. The repertoires were released in a freely available public database meant as a resource for research on the immune response to SARS-CoV-2. Samples were obtained from the ongoing ImmuneRACE study (first 160 participants) and from over a thousand subjects provided by 6 global collaborators. The sample metadata nearly always contained a de-identified subject ID, COVID-19 status, age in years and sex. Where available, HLA class I and class II types were taken from metadata supplied by the sample provider and were not determined by assay-based typing.

TCRbeta CDR3 regions were amplified from genomic DNA by means of the immunoSEQ Assay, a bias-controlled multiplex PCR. As for the authors' bioinformatics: The number of nucleated cells in each sample was estimated by amplification of reference gene primers within the assay. Sequence reads were collapsed and filtered to measure the absolute abundance of every unique TCRbeta CDR3 rearrangement. For each sample, productive Simpson clonality was calculated as the square root of Simpson's diversity index across productive rearrangements. The clones in this table, taken by TCRdb from immuneACCESS, are in-frame only. Not every clone is retained; where verified, under half of the shortfall comes from an unresolved V gene, and the cause of the rest is unknown. V and J calls and clone size follow that table, whereas D and trimming were derived from the DNA. The sample contains 380,000 or so clones, around 92% of them found a single time. 1.2% of the sample belongs to the ten largest clones.

Study-wide findings and limitations: How much clinical and demographic metadata was included differed by source and by participant, and the metadata was provided uncurated.

Reading the germline V gene gives CDR1 SGHRS and CDR2 YFSETQ. V lost 5 bases and J lost 3 bases; the stretch between them is 8 bases long. The CDR3 starts with the cysteine, ends with the phenylalanine, and has 13 residues. The CDR3 DNA has 39 bases and is translated from base 1. Each collaborating institution followed its own protocols to collect whole blood in K2EDTA tubes. Collaborator samples were shipped for TCRbeta analysis as frozen whole blood, isolated PBMCs, or DNA extracted from either sample type. In the case of this clone: There is no known antigen for this receptor. No much larger clonotype is one base removed from it; base qualities were not supplied.

The rearrangement joined TRBV5-1 to TRBJ1-4; possibly the D gene is TRBD1, per 6 matching bases. Material for sequencing was peripheral blood. This receptor was taken from a man aged 35-49 years with acute or convalescent COVID-19. The CDR3 protein is CASSQGPNEKLFF. The sequenced DNA is TGCGCCAGCAGTCAGGGGCCTAATGAAAAACTGTTTTTT.